The T cell receptor (beta chain) described here comes from a study of T-cell memory formation after mild COVID-19. Across the study: Clusters of TCRs were largely donor specific. Study outcomes and limitations: Later expanders leaned CD4+, whereas day 15 to 85 contracting clones were balanced CD4/CD8. CD4+ contracting clones were found mainly in CM and EM, and CD8+ ones in EMRA. Detection of some responders pre-infection suggested pre-existing cross-reactive memory T cells participated.

The CDR3 sequence is 14 residues long. V was pared by 1 base and J by 7 bases, with 13 bases between. From germline, CDR1 is SGHVS and CDR2 FQNEAQ. This clonotype was seen only a few times. What it recognizes is unknown. Via MiXCR, TCRdb re-called the 5' RACE reads, giving one row per CDR3 protein. The table records about 180,000 distinct CDR3 sequences, 15% to 20% of them present only once. What was sequenced was PBMCs or a T cell subset sorted from them (not recorded which). This sequence joins TRBV7-8 and TRBJ1-1, with D possibly matching TRBD1 (6 bases). This TCR was sampled from a man aged 18 to 30 who had mild COVID-19 (a few samples of this study predate the infection). Cell type and time point are not known. The CDR3 loop reads CASSLDQGPREAFF. The DNA of the CDR3 is TGTGCCAGCAGCTTAGATCAGGGGCCGCGTGAAGCTTTCTTT.